A selection of T cell receptor beta chains follows, all from one sample in a study of blood T cell repertoires in COVID-19. The data were produced by immunoSEQ multiplex PCR, yet TCRdb's version contains in-frame clones alone and is incomplete. The sample contains roughly 360,000 clones, more than 70% of which appear only once. The specimen was PBMCs or T cells enriched from blood (not recorded which). The receptors were gathered from a man under 40 who had recovered from COVID-19. Both conserved end residues are part of each CDR3. A D gene is named only where the DNA matches it firmly. Not all rows give a size; the values are once, few, many and, for expanded clones, a class.

D: TRBD2; J: TRBJ2-7; V: TRBV7-8; length: 16; size: -; DNA: TGTGCCAGCAGCTTAGCTGCGGCTAGCGGGGGTTACGAGCAGTACTTC; CDR3: CASSLAAASGGYEQYF
D: -; J: TRBJ1-2; V: TRBV19; length: 15; size: once; DNA: TGTGCCAGTAGTACCGACAGGCAAGACAACTATGGCTACACCTTC; CDR3: CASSTDRQDNYGYTF
D: -; J: TRBJ2-1; V: TRBV7-7; length: 15; size: -; DNA: TGTGCTAGCAGCTTAGGGCCCCTAGACTACAATGAGCAGTTCTTC; CDR3: CASSLGPLDYNEQFF
D: -; J: TRBJ1-1; V: TRBV10-1; length: 13; size: -; DNA: TGCGCCAGCAGTGAGGGGGGGGACACTGAAGCTTTCTTT; CDR3: CASSEGGDTEAFF
D: TRBD1; J: TRBJ1-3; V: TRBV5-8; length: 17; size: once; DNA: TGTGCCAGCAGCTGGATGCGACAGGGCTTCTCTGGAAACACCATATATTTT; CDR3: CASSWMRQGFSGNTIYF
D: TRBD2; J: TRBJ2-1; V: TRBV19; length: 15; size: once; DNA: TGTGCCAGCAAGACTAGCGGGGGGGCTAACAATGAGCAGTTCTTC; CDR3: CASKTSGGANNEQFF
D: TRBD1; J: TRBJ1-2; V: TRBV19; length: 14; size: -; DNA: TGTGCCAGTAGTATAGATCACAGGGGATATGGCTACACCTTC; CDR3: CASSIDHRGYGYTF
D: -; J: TRBJ1-6; V: TRBV6-1; length: 16; size: few; DNA: TGTGCCAGCAGTGAAGATGGGGGCTCCTGGAATTCACCCCTCCACTTT; CDR3: CASSEDGGSWNSPLHF
D: TRBD1; J: TRBJ1-1; V: TRBV30; length: 13; size: -; DNA: TGTGCCTGCCCATCCCCAGGGGGTACTGAAGCTTTCTTT; CDR3: CACPSPGGTEAFF
D: -; J: TRBJ2-3; V: TRBV19; length: 15; size: many; DNA: TGTGCCAGTAGTATAGGAGGGATCCTGGGGGATACGCAGTATTTT; CDR3: CASSIGGILGDTQYF